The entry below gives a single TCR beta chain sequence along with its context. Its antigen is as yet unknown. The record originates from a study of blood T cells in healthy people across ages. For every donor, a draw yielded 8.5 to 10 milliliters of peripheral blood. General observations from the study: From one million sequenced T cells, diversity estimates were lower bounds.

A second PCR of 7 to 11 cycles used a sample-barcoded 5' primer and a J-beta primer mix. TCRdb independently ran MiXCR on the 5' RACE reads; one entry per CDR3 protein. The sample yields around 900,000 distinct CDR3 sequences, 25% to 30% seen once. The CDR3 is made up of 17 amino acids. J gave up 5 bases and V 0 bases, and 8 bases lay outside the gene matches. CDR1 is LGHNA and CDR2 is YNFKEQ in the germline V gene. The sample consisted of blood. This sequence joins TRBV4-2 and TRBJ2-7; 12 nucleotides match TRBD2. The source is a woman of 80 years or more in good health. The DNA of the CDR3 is TGTGCCAGCAGCCAAGATCCGACTAGCGGGAGCCGTGACGAGCAGTACTTC. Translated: CASSQDPTSGSRDEQYF.